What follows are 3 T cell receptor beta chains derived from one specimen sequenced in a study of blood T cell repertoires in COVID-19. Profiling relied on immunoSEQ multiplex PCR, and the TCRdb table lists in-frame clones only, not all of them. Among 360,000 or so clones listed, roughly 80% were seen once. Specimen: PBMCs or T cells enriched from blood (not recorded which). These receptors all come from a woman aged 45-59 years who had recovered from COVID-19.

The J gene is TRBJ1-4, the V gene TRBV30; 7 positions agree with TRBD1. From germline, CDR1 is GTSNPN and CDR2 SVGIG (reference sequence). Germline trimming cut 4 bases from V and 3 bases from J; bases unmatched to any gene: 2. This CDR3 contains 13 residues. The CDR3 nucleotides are TGTGCCTGGACCACAGGGGCTAATGAAAAACTGTTTTTT. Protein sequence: CAWTTGANEKLFF. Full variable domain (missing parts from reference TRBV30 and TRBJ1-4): SQTIHQWPATLVQPVGSPLSLECTVEGTSNPNLYWYRQAAGRGLQLLFYSVGIGQISSEVPQNLSASRPQDRQFILSSKKLLLSDSGFYLCAWTTGANEKLFFGSGTQLSVL.

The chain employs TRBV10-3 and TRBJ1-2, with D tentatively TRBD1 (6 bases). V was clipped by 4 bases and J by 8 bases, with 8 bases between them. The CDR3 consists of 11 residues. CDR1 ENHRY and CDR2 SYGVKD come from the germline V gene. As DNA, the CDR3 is TGTGCCATCAGTGGCGGACAGGGCTACACCTTC. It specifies CAISGGQGYTF.

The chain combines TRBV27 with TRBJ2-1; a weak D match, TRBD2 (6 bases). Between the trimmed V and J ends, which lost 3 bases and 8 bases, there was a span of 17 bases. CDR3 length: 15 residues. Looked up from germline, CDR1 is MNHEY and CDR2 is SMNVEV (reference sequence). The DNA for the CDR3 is TGTGCCAGCAGTTTTGACGTGGGCCCGGGGGATGAGCAGTTCTTC. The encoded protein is CASSFDVGPGDEQFF.